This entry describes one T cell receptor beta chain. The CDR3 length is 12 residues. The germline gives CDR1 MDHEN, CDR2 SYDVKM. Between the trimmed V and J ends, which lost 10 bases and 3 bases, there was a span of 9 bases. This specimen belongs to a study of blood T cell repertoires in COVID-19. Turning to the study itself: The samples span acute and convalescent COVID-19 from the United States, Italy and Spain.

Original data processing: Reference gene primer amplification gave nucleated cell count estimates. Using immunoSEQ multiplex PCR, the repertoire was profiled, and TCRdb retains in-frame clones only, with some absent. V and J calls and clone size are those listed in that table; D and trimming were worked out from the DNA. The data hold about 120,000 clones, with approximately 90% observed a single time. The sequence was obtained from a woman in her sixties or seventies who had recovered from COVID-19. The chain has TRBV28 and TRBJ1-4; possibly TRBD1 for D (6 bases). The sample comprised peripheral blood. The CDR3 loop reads CAIKGANEKLFF. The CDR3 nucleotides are TGTGCCATCAAGGGGGCTAATGAAAAACTGTTTTTT.